This passage covers 7 T cell receptor beta chains from one sample sequenced in a study of CD8 T cells in ankylosing spondylitis. TCRdb passed the 5' RACE reads through MiXCR, listing each CDR3 protein once. Counted here are about 64,000 distinct CDR3 sequences, 6.2% occurring once; the ten biggest clones make up about 4.6%. Sequenced material: synovial fluid, either unsorted or a sorted T cell fraction (not recorded which). Source of these receptors: a male donor with ankylosing spondylitis.

This clonotype appeared many times. This rearrangement joins TRBV14 to TRBJ1-6, with 7 bases that match TRBD1. CDR1 is SGHDN and CDR2 is FVKESK in the germline V gene. V dropped 1 base and J dropped 9; count of bases not matched to a gene: 9. This CDR3 spans 16 amino acids. CDR3 residues: CASSQVSGTVGSPLHF. DNA of the CDR3: TGTGCCAGCAGCCAAGTCTCCGGGACAGTTGGTTCACCCCTCCACTTT.

This clonotype has ten or more counts. The V gene is TRBV29-1, the J gene TRBJ2-3; 9 bases are shared with TRBD1. The CDR3 has 13 amino acids. The V segment lost 5 bases and the J segment 7 bases; nucleotides outside the gene matches: 7. CDR1 and CDR2 (germline): SQVTM, ANQGSEA. The CDR3 DNA is TGCAGCGTTCCCGGGACAGGGACGAATACGCAGTATTTT. Translated: CSVPGTGTNTQYF.

The table lists this clonotype with many counts. CDR3 region: CASSLIPRSTGAGGNEQFF. CDR3 DNA sequence: TGCGCCAGCAGCCTCATCCCGAGATCAACAGGGGCCGGTGGGAATGAGCAGTTCTTC. The chain has TRBV5-1 and TRBJ2-1, with TRBD1 matching over 7 bases. The CDR3 runs 19 residues. The germline CDR1 and CDR2 sequences are SGHRS and YFSETQ. Germline trimming cut 4 bases from V and 7 bases from J; bases unmatched to any gene: 23.

This clonotype was counted many times. The chain has TRBV10-3 and TRBJ2-7; 7 bases line up with TRBD1. The germline CDR1 and CDR2 sequences are ENHRY and SYGVKD. With 6 bases clipped from V and 0 bases from J, the junction kept 5 bases outside the gene matches. The length of the CDR3 is 14 residues. The CDR3 region is CAIRSGTDSYEQYF. The CDR3 DNA is TGTGCCATCAGGTCAGGGACAGACTCCTACGAGCAGTACTTC.

This clonotype was detected many times. V and J are TRBV10-3 and TRBJ2-7; D might be TRBD2 (5 bases). CDR3 length: 15 residues. Between the trimmed V and J ends, which lost 2 bases and 0 bases, there was a span of 11 bases. From germline, CDR1 is ENHRY and CDR2 SYGVKD. The CDR3 loop is CAISEAEVPSYEQYF. The CDR3 nucleotides read TGTGCCATCAGTGAGGCGGAGGTCCCCTCCTACGAGCAGTACTTC.

The V and J genes are TRBV4-2 and TRBJ2-3; D is unresolved. V was cut by 0 bases and J by 7 bases, with 20 bases left in between. Germline V gene sequence: CDR1 LGHNA, CDR2 YNFKEQ. The CDR3 loop spans 17 amino acids. The CDR3 reads CASSQDGRSEEKNTQYF. The CDR3 coding sequence is TGTGCCAGCAGCCAAGATGGTCGGTCAGAAGAAAAAAATACGCAGTATTTT.

The gene calls are TRBV27 and TRBJ1-2, with 7 bases that match TRBD1. Looked up from germline, CDR1 is MNHEY and CDR2 is SMNVEV (reference sequence). V gave up 4 bases and J gave up 8 bases; unmatched junction bases: 4. This CDR3 spans 12 amino acids. In DNA, the CDR3 is TGTGCCAGCAGTTCCAGGACAGGCGGCTACACCTTC. Translated, it gives CASSSRTGGYTF.